The TCR beta chain under discussion was sequenced for a study of T-cell reconstitution after alpha-beta-depleted transplantation in children. Losses at the gene ends were 5 bases for V and 10 bases for J; bases not matched to a gene: 13. The CDR3 length is 15 residues. Germline lookup yields CDR1 MNHNS and CDR2 SASEGT. General study points: Two months or so post-transplant, alpha-beta T cells reportedly derived from several hundred expanded graft clones.

Preparation of the TCRbeta library used unique molecular identifiers. One entry per CDR3 protein, called by TCRdb with MiXCR from the PCR reads. Among some 6,000 distinct CDR3 sequences listed, 15% to 20% were seen once. By share of the sample, this clonotype is medium-sized. Its antigen is as yet unknown. Material: PBMCs, mostly from graft donor cells, obtained 60 days after TCRalphabeta/CD19-depleted stem cell transplant. This TCR derives from a male patient younger than 18 who had a stem cell transplant for acute myeloid leukemia, so the T cells may come from the graft donor. The genes are TRBV6-1 and TRBJ2-3; 9 bases align to TRBD1. The CDR3 here is CASSTPGQGPFAQYF. For the CDR3, the DNA is TGTGCCAGCAGTACACCGGGACAGGGCCCTTTCGCGCAGTATTTT.